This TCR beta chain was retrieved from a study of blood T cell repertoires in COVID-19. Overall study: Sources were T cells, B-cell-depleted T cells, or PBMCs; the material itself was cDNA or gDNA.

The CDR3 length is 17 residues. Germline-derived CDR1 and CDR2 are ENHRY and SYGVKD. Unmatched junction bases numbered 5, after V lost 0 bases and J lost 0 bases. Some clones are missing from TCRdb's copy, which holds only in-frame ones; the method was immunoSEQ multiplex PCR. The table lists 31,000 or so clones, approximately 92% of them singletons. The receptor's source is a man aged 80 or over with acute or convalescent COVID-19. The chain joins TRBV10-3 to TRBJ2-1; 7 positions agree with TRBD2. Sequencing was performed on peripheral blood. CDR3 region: CAISESPGGGSYNEQFF. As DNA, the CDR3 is TGTGCCATCAGTGAGTCTCCGGGGGGAGGCTCCTACAATGAGCAGTTCTTC.